Listed here are 9 T cell receptor beta chains from one sample, sequenced in a study of beta chain features in type 1 diabetes. These TCRs are of unknown antigen specificity. All of the isolated RNA was reverse transcribed, so expressed TCRB transcripts were sequenced. Here immunoSEQ multiplex PCR was the method, and the copy in TCRdb shows in-frame clones only, minus some. The data contain hundreds of thousands of clones, over 7% of them singletons. The study's findings and limits: A moderate, significant TCRB CDR3 shortening appeared in type 1 diabetes across four CD4+ subsets.

Sequenced material: central memory CD4+ T cells from blood. Receptors originate from a young man with type 1 diabetes.

The chain uses TRBV11-2 and TRBJ2-7; D possibly corresponds to TRBD1 (5 bases). This CDR3 has 15 residues. Germline CDR1 reads SGHAT; CDR2 reads FQNNGV. The DNA for the CDR3 is TGTGCTTCTCGGCAGGACCAGGGTACATTCGGCGAGCAGTACTTC. Protein product: CASRQDQGTFGEQYF.

This clone has only a few counts. The chain carries TRBV7-2 and TRBJ1-2; TRBD1 matches 7 bases. V trimming: 4 bases; J trimming: 4 bases; junction bases outside the gene matches: 3. This CDR3 spans 13 amino acids. Germline V gives CDR1 SGHTA, CDR2 FQGNSA. The chain's CDR3 is CASSSTGIYGYTF. The CDR3 DNA is TGTGCCAGCAGCTCGACAGGGATCTATGGCTACACCTTC.

On this clone itself: A much larger clone lies a single base off, so this may be a read error. This CDR3 is also generated by other DNA sequences in the sample. This sequence joins TRBV27 and TRBJ2-7, with 7 nucleotides matching TRBD2. Germline CDR1 MNHEY, CDR2 SMNVEV (reference sequence). The CDR3 length is 15 residues. CDR3: CASSRTSASSYEQYF. The DNA of the CDR3 is TGTGCAAGCAGCCGTACTAGCGCTAGCTCCTACGAGCAGTACTTC.

This clone occurred a few times. The DNA is omitted, as the CDR3 cannot be located on it reliably, and the CDR3 follows TCRdb's listing. The rearrangement joins TRBV28 to TRBJ1-6; TRBD1 is the table's D call, not checked against the DNA. Germline V lookup: CDR1 MDHEN, CDR2 SYDVKM. The CDR3 contains 13 residues when both ends are counted. CDR3 in amino acids: CASSFGEGTGVYF.

The table lists this clone with a few counts. J is TRBJ1-2 and V is TRBV5-1; D is undetermined. V lost 4 bases and J lost 5, with 9 bases in between. Germline V gene lookup returns CDR1 SGHRS and CDR2 YFSETQ. The CDR3 loop spans 12 amino acids. CDR3 in DNA: TGCGCCAGCAGCAATCAGGAATATGGCTACACCTTC. Protein: CASSNQEYGYTF. The full variable domain, in which reference TRBV5-1 and TRBJ1-2 provide the parts outside the CDR3, is KAGVTQTPRYLIKTRGQQVTLSCSPISGHRSVSWYQQTPGQGLQFLFEYFSETQRNKGNFPGRFSGRQFSNSRSEMNVSTLELGDSALYLCASSNQEYGYTFGSGTRLTVV.

V gene TRBV6-9 combines with J gene TRBJ2-5, with TRBD2 matching 13 bases. V lost 4 bases, J lost 4 bases, and 3 bases stayed unmatched. Germline loops: CDR1 MNHGY, CDR2 SVAAGI. The CDR3 contains 15 residues. CDR3 sequence reads: CASSFGLAGVETQYF. The CDR3 DNA is TGTGCCAGCAGTTTTGGACTAGCGGGGGTAGAGACCCAGTACTTC.

This clone was found a few times. The chain combines TRBV19 with TRBJ1-1; weak D call: TRBD1 (5 bases). The V and J ends lost 5 bases and 2 bases respectively, with 12 bases between them. This CDR3 region has 14 residues. Per the germline V gene, CDR1 is LNHDA and CDR2 is SQIVND (reference sequence). The chain's CDR3 is CASSWGSSNTEAFF. CDR3 DNA: TGTGCCAGTAGTTGGGGCAGCTCCAACACTGAAGCTTTCTTT. Full variable domain (remainder filled in from reference TRBV19 and TRBJ1-1): DGGITQSPKYLFRKEGQNVTLSCEQNLNHDAMYWYRQDPGQGLRLIYYSQIVNDFQKGDIAEGYSVSREKKESFPLTVTSAQKNPTAFYLCASSWGSSNTEAFFGQGTRLTVV.

V usage is TRBV2 and J usage is TRBJ1-1, with 9 positions matching TRBD1. V was clipped by 6 bases and J by 6 bases; unmatched bases: 2. CDR1 is SNHLY and CDR2 is FYNNEI in the germline V gene. The CDR3 is 12 residues long. The CDR3 reads CASRGDRAEAFF. The CDR3 nucleotides read TGTGCCAGCAGAGGGGACAGGGCTGAAGCTTTCTTT.

This clone has more than one count but fewer than ten. This sequence joins TRBV29-1 and TRBJ2-1; 11 bases align to TRBD2. After removal of 2 bases from V and 0 bases from J, the junction contained 9 bases not matched to a gene. The CDR3 loop spans 18 amino acids. Per the germline V gene, CDR1 is SQVTM and CDR2 is ANQGSEA. CDR3 residues: CSVELAGGPLLSYNEQFF. For the CDR3, the DNA is TGCAGCGTTGAACTAGCGGGGGGCCCCCTCCTCTCCTACAATGAGCAGTTCTTC.